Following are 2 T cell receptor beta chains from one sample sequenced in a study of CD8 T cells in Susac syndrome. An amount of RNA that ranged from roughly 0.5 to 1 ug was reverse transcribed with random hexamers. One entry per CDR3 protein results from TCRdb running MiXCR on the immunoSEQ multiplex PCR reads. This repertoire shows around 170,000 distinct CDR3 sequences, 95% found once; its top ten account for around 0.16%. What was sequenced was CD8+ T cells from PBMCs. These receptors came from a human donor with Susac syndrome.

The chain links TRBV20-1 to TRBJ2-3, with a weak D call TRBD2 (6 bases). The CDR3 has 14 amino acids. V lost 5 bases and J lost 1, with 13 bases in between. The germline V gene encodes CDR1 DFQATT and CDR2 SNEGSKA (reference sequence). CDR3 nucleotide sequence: TGCAGTGCTCTTACTAGCAGCGGCACAGATACGCAGTATTTT. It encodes CSALTSSGTDTQYF.

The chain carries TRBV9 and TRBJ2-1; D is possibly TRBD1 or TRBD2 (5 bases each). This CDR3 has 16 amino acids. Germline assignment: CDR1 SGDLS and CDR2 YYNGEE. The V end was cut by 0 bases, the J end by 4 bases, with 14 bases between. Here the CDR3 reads CASSVDTGTSYNEQFF. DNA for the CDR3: TGTGCCAGCAGCGTAGATACGGGGACCTCGTACAATGAGCAGTTCTTC.